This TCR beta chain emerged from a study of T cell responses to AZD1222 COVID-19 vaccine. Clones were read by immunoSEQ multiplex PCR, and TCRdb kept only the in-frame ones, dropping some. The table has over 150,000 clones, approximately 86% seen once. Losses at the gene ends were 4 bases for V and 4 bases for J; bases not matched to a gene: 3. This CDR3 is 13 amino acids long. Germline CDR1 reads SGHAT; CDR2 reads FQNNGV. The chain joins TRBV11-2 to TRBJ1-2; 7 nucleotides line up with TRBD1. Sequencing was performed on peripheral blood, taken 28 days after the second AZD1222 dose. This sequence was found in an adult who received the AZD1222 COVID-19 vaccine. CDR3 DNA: TGTGCCAGCAGCTCCAGGACAGGCTATGGCTACACCTTC. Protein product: CASSSRTGYGYTF.